Here is one T cell receptor beta chain with its context. The record originates from a study of blood T cell repertoires in COVID-19. Here immunoSEQ multiplex PCR was the method, and the copy in TCRdb shows in-frame clones only, minus some. The sample lists 150,000 or so clones, roughly 90% seen once, with about a quarter in the top ten. The source material was peripheral blood. The origin of this receptor is a man between 60 and 70 years old with acute or convalescent COVID-19.

In DNA form, the CDR3 reads TGTGCCTGGACCTCCGGGACAGCGAACACTGAAGCTTTCTTT. It encodes CAWTSGTANTEAFF. This chain connects TRBV30 to TRBJ1-1; 7 bases are a match to TRBD1. Germline trimming cut 4 bases from V and 1 base from J; bases unmatched to any gene: 6. The CDR3 loop spans 14 amino acids. CDR1 is GTSNPN, CDR2 SVGIG, per germline (reference sequence). Using reference TRBV30 and TRBJ1-1 for the parts outside the CDR3, the full variable domain is SQTIHQWPATLVQPVGSPLSLECTVEGTSNPNLYWYRQAAGRGLQLLFYSVGIGQISSEVPQNLSASRPQDRQFILSSKKLLLSDSGFYLCAWTSGTANTEAFFGQGTRLTVV.